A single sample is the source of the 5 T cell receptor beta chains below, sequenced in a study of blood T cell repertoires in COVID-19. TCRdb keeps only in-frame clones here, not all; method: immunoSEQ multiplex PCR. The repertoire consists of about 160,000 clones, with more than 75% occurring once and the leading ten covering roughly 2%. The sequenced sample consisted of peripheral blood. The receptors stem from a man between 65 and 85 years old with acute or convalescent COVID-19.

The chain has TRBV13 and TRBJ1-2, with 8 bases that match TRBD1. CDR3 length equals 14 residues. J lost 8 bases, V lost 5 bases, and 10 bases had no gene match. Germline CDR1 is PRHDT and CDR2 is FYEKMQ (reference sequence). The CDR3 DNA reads TGTGCCAGCAGCATACTACAGGGGGTAGAAGGCTACACCTTC. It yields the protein CASSILQGVEGYTF.

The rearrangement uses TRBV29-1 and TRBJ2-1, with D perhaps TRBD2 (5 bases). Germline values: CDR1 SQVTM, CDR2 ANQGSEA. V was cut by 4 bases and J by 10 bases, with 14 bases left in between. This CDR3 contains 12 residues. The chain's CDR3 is CSVGTPSWEQFF. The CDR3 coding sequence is TGCAGCGTTGGGACTCCCTCGTGGGAGCAGTTCTTC.

Here the CDR3 DNA reads TGTGCCAGCAAGAAGGGGCCACCCGGCAAAGAGACCCAGTACTTC. Protein product: CASKKGPPGKETQYF. This rearrangement joins TRBV27 to TRBJ2-5; tentatively, D is TRBD1 (5 bases). The CDR3 consists of 15 residues. The V end lost 7 bases, the J end lost 3 bases, and 18 bases lay between the germline ends. CDR1 and CDR2 from the germline V gene are MNHEY and SMNVEV (reference sequence).

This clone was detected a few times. CDR3: CASRDSKAGANVLTF. In DNA form, the CDR3 reads TGTGCCAGCAGGGACAGTAAGGCTGGGGCCAACGTCCTGACTTTC. The gene calls are TRBV27 and TRBJ2-6; D may be TRBD1 (6 bases). Per germline, CDR1 MNHEY and CDR2 SMNVEV (reference sequence). CDR3 length: 15 amino acids. The ends were cut back, 6 bases at V and 2 bases at J, with 11 bases in the middle.

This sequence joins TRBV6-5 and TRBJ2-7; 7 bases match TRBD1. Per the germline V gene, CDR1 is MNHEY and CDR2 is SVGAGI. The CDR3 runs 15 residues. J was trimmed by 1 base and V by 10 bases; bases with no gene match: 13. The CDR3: CATLRTGGQSYEQYF. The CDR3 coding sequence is TGTGCCACCCTCCGAACTGGGGGACAGTCCTACGAGCAGTACTTC.